This T cell receptor (beta chain) was found in a study of T cell responses to AZD1222 COVID-19 vaccine. V was shortened by 3 bases and J by 3 bases, with 9 bases between the two germline ends. The CDR3 length is 15 residues. CDR1 is KGHSH and CDR2 is LQKENI in the germline V gene. General study points: Donors were largely white British and mainly female; clonal diversity was possibly underestimated. A reported finding is that nearly half of spike-specific TCRs target unmutated variant regions.

The data were produced by immunoSEQ multiplex PCR, yet TCRdb's version contains in-frame clones alone and is incomplete. The profile shows 150,000 to 200,000 clones, 87% of them singletons. Turning to this clone: Its specificity is not known.

The source is an adult in good health. This sequence joins TRBV18 and TRBJ2-6; D may be TRBD2 (6 bases). Sequenced material: peripheral blood, taken on day 0 of MenACWY control vaccination. The chain's CDR3 is CASSPGGVGANVLTF. In DNA form, the CDR3 reads TGTGCCAGCTCACCCGGGGGAGTTGGGGCCAACGTCCTGACTTTC.